The 5 T cell receptor beta chains below come from one sample, sequenced in a study of T cells in Graves' hyperthyroidism and ophthalmopathy. TCR beta CDR3 sequences were amplified from RNA transcripts. Initially, a first-round RT-PCR of the TCR CDR3 employed the HTBI primer set. One entry per CDR3 protein, called by TCRdb with MiXCR from the multiplex PCR reads. The sample shows roughly 630,000 distinct CDR3 sequences, about a sixth of them seen only once. Sequenced input: blood. The receptor source for this set is a woman between 25 and 40 years old with Graves' hyperthyroidism.

This clonotype was picked up many times. The chain carries TRBV12-3 or TRBV12-4 and TRBJ1-5; tentatively, D is TRBD1 (6 bases). V was trimmed by 0 bases and J by 9 bases, leaving 18 bases between them. This CDR3 comprises 16 residues. CDR3 sequence: CASSLALGGGSGPQHF. In nucleotides, the CDR3 is TGTGCCAGCAGTTTAGCGCTGGGGGGCGGCTCTGGGCCCCAGCATTTT.

The gene calls are TRBV7-9 and TRBJ2-7; 13 bases fit TRBD2. The CDR3 runs 14 residues. Germline loops: CDR1 SEHNR, CDR2 FQNEAQ (reference sequence). Trimming at V came to 4 bases and at J to 5 bases, leaving 2 bases not matched to a gene. In DNA form, the CDR3 reads TGTGCCAGCAGCTGCGGACTAGCGGGAGACGAGCAGTACTTC. Its protein is CASSCGLAGDEQYF. The whole variable domain, remainder taken from reference TRBV7-9 and TRBJ2-7, is DTGVSQNPRHKITKRGQNVTFRCDPISEHNRLYWYRQTLGQGPEFLTYFQNEAQLEKSRLLSDRFSAERPKGSFSTLEIQRTEQGDSAMYLCASSCGLAGDEQYFGPGTRLTVT.

This clonotype appeared a few times. CDR3 nucleotide sequence: TGCAGCGTTTACAGGGGCTATGGCTACACCTTC. Residues: CSVYRGYGYTF. This chain connects TRBV29-1 to TRBJ1-2; 7 bases agree with TRBD1. This CDR3 is 11 amino acids long. Germline-derived CDR1 and CDR2 are SQVTM and ANQGSEA. V shed 5 bases and J 4 bases; nucleotides not matched to a gene: 1.

The chain employs TRBV27 and TRBJ2-7; 7 nucleotides line up with TRBD1. V lost 10 bases and J lost 0; bases outside the gene matches: 9. The germline CDR1 and CDR2 sequences are MNHEY and SMNVEV (reference sequence). The CDR3 totals 14 residues. CDR3: CATTRQGGSYEQYF. The CDR3, as DNA: TGTGCCACGACTCGACAGGGCGGCTCCTACGAGCAGTACTTC.

Ten or more counts support this clonotype. The J gene is TRBJ1-5, the V gene TRBV13, with a tentative D call TRBD1 (5 bases). This CDR3 comprises 14 residues. Germline V CDR1 and CDR2: PRHDT, FYEKMQ (reference sequence). Trimming took off 5 bases at V and 1 base at J, with 9 bases between the two ends. The DNA for the CDR3 is TGTGCCAGCAGCCAGGGCCCCAGCAATCAGCCCCAGCATTTT. This gives the protein CASSQGPSNQPQHF. The whole variable domain, remainder taken from reference TRBV13 and TRBJ1-5, is AAGVIQSPRHLIKEKRETATLKCYPIPRHDTVYWYQQGPGQDPQFLISFYEKMQSDKGSIPDRFSAQQFSDYHSELNMSSLELGDSALYFCASSQGPSNQPQHFGDGTRLSIL.